The source of this T cell receptor beta chain is a study of blood T cell repertoires in COVID-19. V was shortened by 0 bases and J by 7 bases, with 12 bases between the two germline ends. Germline CDR1 and CDR2: MGHRA and YSYEKL. CDR3 length equals 14 residues. Everyone who took part was roughly 18 to 89 years old, and they came from fewer than 25 US areas. Per the authors' pipeline: Reference gene primer amplification gave estimated nucleated cell counts. Method: immunoSEQ multiplex PCR; TCRdb's copy keeps in-frame clones and lacks some. The V and J calls and clone size come from that table; D and trimming were worked out from the DNA. The repertoire holds 490,000 or so clones, with 70% to 90% as singletons.

Sequencing was carried out using PBMCs or T cells enriched from blood (not recorded which). V gene TRBV4-1 combines with J gene TRBJ1-1; D unresolved. The sequence was obtained from a woman aged 40 to 50 who had recovered from COVID-19. CDR3 in DNA: TGCGCCAGCAGCCAAGATCTCACAGTCGGTGAAGCTTTCTTT. Its protein is CASSQDLTVGEAFF.